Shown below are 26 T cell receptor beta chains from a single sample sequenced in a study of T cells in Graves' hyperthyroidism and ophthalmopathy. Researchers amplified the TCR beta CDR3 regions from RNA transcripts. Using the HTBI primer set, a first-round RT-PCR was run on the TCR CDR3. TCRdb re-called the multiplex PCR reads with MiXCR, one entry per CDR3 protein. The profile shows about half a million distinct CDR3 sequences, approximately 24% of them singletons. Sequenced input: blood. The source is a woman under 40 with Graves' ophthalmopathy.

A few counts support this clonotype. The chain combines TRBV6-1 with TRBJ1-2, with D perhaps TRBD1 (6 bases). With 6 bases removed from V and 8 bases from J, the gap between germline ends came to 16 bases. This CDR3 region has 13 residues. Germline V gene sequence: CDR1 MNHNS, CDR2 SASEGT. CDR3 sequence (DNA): TGTGCCAGCAGCGACGAGGGGGTGTACGGCTACACCTTC. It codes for CASSDEGVYGYTF.

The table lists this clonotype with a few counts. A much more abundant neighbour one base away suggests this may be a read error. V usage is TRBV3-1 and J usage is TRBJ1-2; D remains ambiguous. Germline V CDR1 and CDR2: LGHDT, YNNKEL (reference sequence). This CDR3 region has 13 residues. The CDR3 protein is CASSRLLNCGYTF. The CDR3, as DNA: TGTGCCAGCAGCCGACTCTTAAACTGTGGCTACACCTTC.

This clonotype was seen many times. CDR3 in amino acids: CASIRDGSPAFF. CDR3 DNA: TGTGCCAGCATTCGGGACGGTTCTCCTGCTTTCTTT. The rearrangement uses TRBV2 and TRBJ1-1; TRBD1 might be the D (5 bases). V gave up 7 bases and J gave up 11 bases, with 17 bases separating them. CDR1 is SNHLY, CDR2 FYNNEI, per germline. This CDR3 has 12 amino acids.

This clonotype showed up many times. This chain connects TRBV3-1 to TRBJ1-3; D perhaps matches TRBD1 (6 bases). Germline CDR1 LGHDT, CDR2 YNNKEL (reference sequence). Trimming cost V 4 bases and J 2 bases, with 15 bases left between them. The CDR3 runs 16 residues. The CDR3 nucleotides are TGTGCCAGCAGCCCGACGGGGGCTGGGGCTGGAAACACCATATATTTT. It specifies CASSPTGAGAGNTIYF.

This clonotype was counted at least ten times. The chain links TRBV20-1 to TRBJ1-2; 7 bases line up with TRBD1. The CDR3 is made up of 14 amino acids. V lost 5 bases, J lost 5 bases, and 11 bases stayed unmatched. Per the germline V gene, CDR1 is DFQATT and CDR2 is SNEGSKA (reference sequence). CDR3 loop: CSADDPGQPYGYTF. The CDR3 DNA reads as TGCAGTGCTGACGATCCGGGACAGCCTTATGGCTACACCTTC.

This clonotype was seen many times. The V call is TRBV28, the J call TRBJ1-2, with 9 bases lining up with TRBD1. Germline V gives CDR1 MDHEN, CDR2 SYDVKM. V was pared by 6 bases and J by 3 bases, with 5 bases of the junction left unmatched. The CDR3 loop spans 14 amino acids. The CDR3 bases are TGTGCCAGCAGCCCAGACAGGGGGTACTATGGCTACACCTTC. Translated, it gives CASSPDRGYYGYTF.

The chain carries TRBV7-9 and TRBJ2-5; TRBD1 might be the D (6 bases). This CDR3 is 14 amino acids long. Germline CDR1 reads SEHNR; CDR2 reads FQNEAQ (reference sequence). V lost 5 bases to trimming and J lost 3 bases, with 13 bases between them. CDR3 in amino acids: CASSPRTAEETQYF. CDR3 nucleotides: TGTGCCAGCAGCCCCAGGACAGCAGAAGAGACCCAGTACTTC.

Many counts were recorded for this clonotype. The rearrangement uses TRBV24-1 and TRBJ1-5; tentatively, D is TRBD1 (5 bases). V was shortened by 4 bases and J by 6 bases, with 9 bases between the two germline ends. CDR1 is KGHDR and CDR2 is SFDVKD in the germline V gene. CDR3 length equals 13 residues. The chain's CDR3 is CATSERGGQPQHF. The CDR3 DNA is TGTGCCACCAGTGAACGGGGGGGTCAGCCCCAGCATTTT.

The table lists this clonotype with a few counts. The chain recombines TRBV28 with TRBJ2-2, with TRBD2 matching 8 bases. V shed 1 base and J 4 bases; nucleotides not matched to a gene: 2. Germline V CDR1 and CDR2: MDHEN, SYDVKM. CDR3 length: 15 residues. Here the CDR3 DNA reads TGTGCCAGCAGTTTATACGGGAGGGCCACCGGGGAGCTGTTTTTT. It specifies CASSLYGRATGELFF.

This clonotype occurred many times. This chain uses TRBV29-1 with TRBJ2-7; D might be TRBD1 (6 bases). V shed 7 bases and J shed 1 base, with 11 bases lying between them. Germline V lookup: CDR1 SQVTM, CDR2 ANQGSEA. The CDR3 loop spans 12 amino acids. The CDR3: CSAATGSYEQYF. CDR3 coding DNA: TGCAGCGCCGCGACAGGATCCTACGAGCAGTACTTC.

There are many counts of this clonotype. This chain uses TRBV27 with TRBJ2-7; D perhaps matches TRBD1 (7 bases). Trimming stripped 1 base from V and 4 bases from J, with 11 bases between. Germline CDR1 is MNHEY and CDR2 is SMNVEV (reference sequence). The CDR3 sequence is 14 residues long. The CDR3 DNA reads TGTGCCAGCAGTTTATTCCCAGGGGGGTACGAGCAGTACTTC. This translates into CASSLFPGGYEQYF.

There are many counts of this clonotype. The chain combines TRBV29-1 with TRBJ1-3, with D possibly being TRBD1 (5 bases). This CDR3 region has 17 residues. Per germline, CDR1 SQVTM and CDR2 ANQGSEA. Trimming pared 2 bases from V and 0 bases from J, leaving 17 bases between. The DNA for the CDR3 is TGCAGCGTTGAATTAAAGGCCCGGACAAACTCTGGAAACACCATATATTTT. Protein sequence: CSVELKARTNSGNTIYF. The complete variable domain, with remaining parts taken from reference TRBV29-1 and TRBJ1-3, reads SAVISQKPSRDICQRGTSLTIQCQVDSQVTMMFWYRQQPGQSLTLIATANQGSEATYESGFVIDKFPISRPNLTFSTLTVSNMSPEDSSIYLCSVELKARTNSGNTIYFGEGSWLTVV.

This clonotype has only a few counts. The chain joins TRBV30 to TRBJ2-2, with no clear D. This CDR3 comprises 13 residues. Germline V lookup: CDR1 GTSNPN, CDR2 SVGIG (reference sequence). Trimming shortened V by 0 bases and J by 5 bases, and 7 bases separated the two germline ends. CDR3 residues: CAWSVVRTGELFF. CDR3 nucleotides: TGTGCCTGGAGTGTGGTTAGGACCGGGGAGCTGTTTTTT.

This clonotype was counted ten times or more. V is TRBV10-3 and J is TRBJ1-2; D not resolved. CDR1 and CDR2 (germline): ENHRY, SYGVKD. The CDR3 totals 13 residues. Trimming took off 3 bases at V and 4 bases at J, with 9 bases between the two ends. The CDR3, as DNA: TGTGCCATCAGTGAAGGGCAGACCTATGGCTACACCTTC. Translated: CAISEGQTYGYTF.

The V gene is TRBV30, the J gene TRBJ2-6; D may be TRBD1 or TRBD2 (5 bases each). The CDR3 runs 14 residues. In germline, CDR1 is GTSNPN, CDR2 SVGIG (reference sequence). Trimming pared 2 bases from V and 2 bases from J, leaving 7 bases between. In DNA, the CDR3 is TGTGCCTGGAGTAGAGGGGCTGGGGCCAACGTCCTGACTTTC. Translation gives CAWSRGAGANVLTF.

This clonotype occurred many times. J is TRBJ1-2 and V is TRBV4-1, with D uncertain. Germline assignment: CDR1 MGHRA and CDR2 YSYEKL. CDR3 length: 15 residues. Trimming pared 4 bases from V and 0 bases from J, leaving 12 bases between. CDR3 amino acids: CASSPAGYANYGYTF. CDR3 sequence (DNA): TGCGCCAGCAGCCCCGCCGGTTACGCTAACTATGGCTACACCTTC.

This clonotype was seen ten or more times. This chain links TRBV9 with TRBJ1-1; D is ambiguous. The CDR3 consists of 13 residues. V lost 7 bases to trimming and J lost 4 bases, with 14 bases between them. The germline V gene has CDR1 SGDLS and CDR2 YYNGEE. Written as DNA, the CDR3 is TGTGCCAGCGGCCCTAGTAGAGGCACTGAAGCTTTCTTT. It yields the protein CASGPSRGTEAFF.

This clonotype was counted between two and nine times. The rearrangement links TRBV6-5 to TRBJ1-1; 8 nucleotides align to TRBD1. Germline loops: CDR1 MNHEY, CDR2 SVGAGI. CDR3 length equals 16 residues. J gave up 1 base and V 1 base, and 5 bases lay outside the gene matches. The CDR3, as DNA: TGTGCCAGCAGTTACTACCGGACAGGGTCGAACACTGAAGCTTTCTTT. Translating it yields CASSYYRTGSNTEAFF.

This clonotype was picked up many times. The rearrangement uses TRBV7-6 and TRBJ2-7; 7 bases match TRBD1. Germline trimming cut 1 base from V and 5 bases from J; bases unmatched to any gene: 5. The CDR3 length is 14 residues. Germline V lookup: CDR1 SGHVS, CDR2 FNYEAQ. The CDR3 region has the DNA TGTGCCAGCAGCTTAGGGACAGGAATCGACGAGCAGTACTTC. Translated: CASSLGTGIDEQYF.

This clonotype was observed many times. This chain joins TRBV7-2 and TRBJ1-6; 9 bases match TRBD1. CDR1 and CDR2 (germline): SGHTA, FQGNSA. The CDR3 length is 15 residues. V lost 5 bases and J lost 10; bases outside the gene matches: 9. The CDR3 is CASSPRGQGISPLHF. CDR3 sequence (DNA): TGTGCCAGCAGCCCCAGGGGACAGGGAATCTCACCCCTCCACTTT.

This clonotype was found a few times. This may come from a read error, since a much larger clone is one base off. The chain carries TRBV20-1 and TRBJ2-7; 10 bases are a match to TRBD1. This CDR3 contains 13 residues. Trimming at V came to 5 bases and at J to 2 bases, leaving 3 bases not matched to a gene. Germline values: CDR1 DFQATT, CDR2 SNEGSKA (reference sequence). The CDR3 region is CSAGTGETYEQYF. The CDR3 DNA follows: TGCAGTGCTGGGACAGGGGAGACCTACGAGCAGTACTTC.

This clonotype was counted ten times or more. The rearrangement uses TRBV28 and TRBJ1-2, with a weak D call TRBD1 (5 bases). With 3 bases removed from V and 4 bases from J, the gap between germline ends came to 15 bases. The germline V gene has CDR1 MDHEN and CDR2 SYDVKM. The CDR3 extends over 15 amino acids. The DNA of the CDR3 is TGTGCCAGCAGTTTTTCTGGGGCGGTGATCTATGGCTACACCTTC. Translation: CASSFSGAVIYGYTF.

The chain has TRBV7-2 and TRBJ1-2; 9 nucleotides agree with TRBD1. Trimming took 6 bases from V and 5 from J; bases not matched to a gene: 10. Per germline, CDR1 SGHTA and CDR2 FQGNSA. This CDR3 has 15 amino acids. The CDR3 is CASSDTRTGAYGYTF. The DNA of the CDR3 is TGTGCCAGCAGTGACACTCGGACAGGGGCATATGGCTACACCTTC.

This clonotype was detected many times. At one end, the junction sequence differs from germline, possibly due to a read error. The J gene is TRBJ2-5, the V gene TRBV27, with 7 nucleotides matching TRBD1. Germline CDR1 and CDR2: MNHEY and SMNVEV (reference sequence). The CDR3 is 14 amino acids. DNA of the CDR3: TGTGCCAGCCGTCTGGCAGGGGGTCAAGGGACCCAGTACTTC. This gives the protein CASRLAGGQGTQYF.

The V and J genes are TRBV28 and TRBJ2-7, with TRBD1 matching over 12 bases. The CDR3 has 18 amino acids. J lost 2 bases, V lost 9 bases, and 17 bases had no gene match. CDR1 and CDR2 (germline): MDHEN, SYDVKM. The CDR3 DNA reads TGTGCCAGTCTGGGTGGGACAGGGGGCTTGGTGGCTACCTACGAGCAGTACTTC. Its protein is CASLGGTGGLVATYEQYF.

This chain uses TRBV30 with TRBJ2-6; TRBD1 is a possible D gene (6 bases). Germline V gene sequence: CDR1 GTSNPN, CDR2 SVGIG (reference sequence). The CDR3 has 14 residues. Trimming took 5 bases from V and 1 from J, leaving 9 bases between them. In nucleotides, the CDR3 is TGTGCCTGGGCAACAGGGTCTGGGGCCAACGTCCTGACTTTC. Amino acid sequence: CAWATGSGANVLTF.